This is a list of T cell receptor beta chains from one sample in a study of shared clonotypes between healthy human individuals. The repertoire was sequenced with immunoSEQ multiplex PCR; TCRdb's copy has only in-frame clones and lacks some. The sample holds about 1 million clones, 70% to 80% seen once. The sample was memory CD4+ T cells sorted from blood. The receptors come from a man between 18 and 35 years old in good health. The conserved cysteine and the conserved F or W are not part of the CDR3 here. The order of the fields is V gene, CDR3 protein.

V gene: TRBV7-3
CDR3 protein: ASSLMGGNTEAF

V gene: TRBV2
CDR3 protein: ASSKQGSGQY

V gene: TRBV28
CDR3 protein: ATTLPTGNSGNTIY

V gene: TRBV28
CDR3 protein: ASSSPNPRDAWSGNTIY

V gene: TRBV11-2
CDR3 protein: ASSLNFGSYEQY

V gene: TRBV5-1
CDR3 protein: ASSFDRSRETQY

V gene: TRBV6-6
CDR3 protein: ASSYLSAGQETQY

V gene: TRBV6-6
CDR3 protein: ASSLDREAQPQH

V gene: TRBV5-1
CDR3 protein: ASSAPTSGSTHEQY

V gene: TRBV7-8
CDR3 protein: ASSPSDRAITGELF

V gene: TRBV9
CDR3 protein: ASSGSEEKLF

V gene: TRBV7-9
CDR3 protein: ASSFASGSTDTQY

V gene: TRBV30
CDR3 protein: ACGQRNEKLF

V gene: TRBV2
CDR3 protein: ASRAGTGGNQPQH

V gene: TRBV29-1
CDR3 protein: SVAAGTGYQETQY

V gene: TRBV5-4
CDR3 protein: ASSTQGALLAGELF

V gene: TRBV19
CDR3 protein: ASSFAQPDQPQH

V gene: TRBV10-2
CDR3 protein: ASSAYSGGSPNEQF

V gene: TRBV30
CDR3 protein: AWSVAGNTEAF

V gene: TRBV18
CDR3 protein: ASSPTGPTPTGEQF

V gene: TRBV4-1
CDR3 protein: ASSQIIRGTGNTIY

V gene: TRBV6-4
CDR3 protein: ASSTEVNQPQH

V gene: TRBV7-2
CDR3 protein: ASSLRTSNEQF

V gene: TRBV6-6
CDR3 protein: ASRNTATTDTQY

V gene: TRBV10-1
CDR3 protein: ASSDQGYGGEAF

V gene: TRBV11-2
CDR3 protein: ASSLASVAHEQY

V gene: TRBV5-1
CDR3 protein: ASSLAASSEKLF

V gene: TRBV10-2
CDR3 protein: ASSLSGQGGSPLH

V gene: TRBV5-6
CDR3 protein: ASSLGLTGGRMDGYT

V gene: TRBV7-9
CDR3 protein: ASSRRDTEAF

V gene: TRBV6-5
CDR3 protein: ASSRREGGNIQY

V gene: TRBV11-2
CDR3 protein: ASSLDNTVARGYT

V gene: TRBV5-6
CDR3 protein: ASSLPSGGKYT

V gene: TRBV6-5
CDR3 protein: ASSGGRVAGGKLF

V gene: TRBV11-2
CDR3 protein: ASSLGIAGGAETQY

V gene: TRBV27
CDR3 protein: ASSLSSTRSYEQY

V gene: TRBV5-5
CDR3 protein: ASSSWTSVETQY

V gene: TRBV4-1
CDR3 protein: ASSQDRTPYSNQPQH

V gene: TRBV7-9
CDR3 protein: ASSYPLGGYT

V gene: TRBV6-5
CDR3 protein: ASSSSGRTNIQY

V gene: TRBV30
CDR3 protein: AWSDSLNTEAF

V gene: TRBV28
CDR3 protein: ASSFLGQGASTNEKLF